This T cell receptor beta chain was sequenced for a study of regulatory T cells in long-lasting Graves disease. Arm-PCR of CDR3 regions and iRepertoire HTBI primers were used to build TCR beta libraries. In TCRdb, the multiplex PCR reads were re-called with MiXCR into one record per CDR3 protein. In the table there are 450,000 to 500,000 distinct CDR3 sequences, 15% to 20% of which are singletons. The time point: newly diagnosed GD, antithyroid drugs for less than 3 months. The TCR library was made from RNA that had been extracted from PBMCs in TRIzol. This clonotype appeared many times. The same data also contributed to another study, on T cells in Graves' hyperthyroidism and ophthalmopathy.

The TCR was taken from a man between 40 and 49 years old with Graves disease. Material: peripheral blood mononuclear cells (PBMCs), obtained at new diagnosis, from a patient treated with antithyroid drugs.

The CDR3 sequence: CASSSVGELFF. CDR3 in DNA: TGTGCCAGTAGTAGTGTCGGGGAGCTGTTTTTT. The V call is TRBV28, the J call TRBJ2-2; no definite D call. Germline values: CDR1 MDHEN, CDR2 SYDVKM. The CDR3 extends over 11 amino acids. The germline V and J ends were trimmed by 9 bases and 7 bases, with 9 bases remaining between them.